This TCR beta chain was identified during a study of T cells in narcolepsy. The table lists this clone with a count of one. Some clones are missing from TCRdb's copy, which holds only in-frame ones; the method was immunoSEQ multiplex PCR. Here the sample spans about 25,000 clones, 84% being singletons. The CDR3 extends over 14 amino acids. The V gene lost 0 bases and the J gene lost 9 bases, with 12 bases spanning the gap. Per the germline V gene, CDR1 is LGHNA and CDR2 is YSLEER. Sequencing was carried out using CD45RA- memory CD4+ T cells from PBMCs. V usage is TRBV4-3 and J usage is TRBJ2-4; D perhaps matches TRBD2 (7 bases). This TCR was sampled from a human donor with narcolepsy. CDR3 sequence reads: CASSQEGGAAIQYF. As DNA, the CDR3 is TGCGCCAGCAGCCAAGAGGGGGGGGCGGCCATTCAGTACTTC.